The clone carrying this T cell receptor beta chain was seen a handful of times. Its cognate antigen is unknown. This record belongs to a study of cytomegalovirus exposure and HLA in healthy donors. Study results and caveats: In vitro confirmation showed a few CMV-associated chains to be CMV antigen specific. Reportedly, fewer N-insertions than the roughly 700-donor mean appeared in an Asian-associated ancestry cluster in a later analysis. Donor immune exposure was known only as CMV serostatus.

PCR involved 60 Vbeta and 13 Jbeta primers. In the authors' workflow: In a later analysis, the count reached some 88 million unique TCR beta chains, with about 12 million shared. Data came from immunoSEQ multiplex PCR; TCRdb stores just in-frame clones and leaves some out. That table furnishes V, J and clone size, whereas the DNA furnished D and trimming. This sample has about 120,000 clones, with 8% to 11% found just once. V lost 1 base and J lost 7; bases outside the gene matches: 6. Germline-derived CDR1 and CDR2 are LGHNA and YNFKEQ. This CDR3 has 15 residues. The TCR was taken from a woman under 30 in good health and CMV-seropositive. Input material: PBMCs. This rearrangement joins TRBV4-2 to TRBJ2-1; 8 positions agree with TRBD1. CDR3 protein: CASSQARGRLNEQFF. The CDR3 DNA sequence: TGTGCCAGCAGCCAAGCCAGGGGGCGGTTGAATGAGCAGTTCTTC.